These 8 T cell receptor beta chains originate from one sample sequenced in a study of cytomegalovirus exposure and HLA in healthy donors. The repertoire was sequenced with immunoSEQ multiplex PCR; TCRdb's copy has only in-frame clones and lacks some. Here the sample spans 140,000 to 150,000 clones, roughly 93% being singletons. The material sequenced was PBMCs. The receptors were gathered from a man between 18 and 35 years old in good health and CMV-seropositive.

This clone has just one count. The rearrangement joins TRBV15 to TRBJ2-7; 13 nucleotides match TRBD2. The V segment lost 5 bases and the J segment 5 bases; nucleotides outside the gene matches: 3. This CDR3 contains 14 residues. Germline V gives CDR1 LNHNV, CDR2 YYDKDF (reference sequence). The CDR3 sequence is CATSLGLAGDEQYF. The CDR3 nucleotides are TGTGCCACCAGCCTCGGACTAGCGGGAGACGAGCAGTACTTC.

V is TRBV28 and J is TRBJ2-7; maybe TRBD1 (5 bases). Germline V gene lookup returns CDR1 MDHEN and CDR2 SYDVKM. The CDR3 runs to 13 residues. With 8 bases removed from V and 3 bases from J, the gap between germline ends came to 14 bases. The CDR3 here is CASQGEADYEQYF. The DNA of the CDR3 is TGTGCCAGCCAGGGTGAGGCAGACTACGAGCAGTACTTC.

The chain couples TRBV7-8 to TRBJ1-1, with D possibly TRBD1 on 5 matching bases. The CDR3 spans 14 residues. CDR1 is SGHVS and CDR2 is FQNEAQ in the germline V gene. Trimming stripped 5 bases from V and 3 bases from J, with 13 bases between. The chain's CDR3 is CASSPQALDTEAFF. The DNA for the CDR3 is TGTGCCAGCAGCCCACAGGCATTGGACACTGAAGCTTTCTTT.

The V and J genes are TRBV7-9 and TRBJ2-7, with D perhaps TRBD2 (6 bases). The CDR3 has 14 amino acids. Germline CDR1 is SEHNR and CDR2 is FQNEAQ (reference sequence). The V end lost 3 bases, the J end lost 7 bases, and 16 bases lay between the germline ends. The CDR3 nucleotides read TGTGCCAGCAGCTTGAGATCGACTAGTAGAGAGCAGTACTTC. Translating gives CASSLRSTSREQYF. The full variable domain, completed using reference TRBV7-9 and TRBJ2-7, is DTGVSQNPRHKITKRGQNVTFRCDPISEHNRLYWYRQTLGQGPEFLTYFQNEAQLEKSRLLSDRFSAERPKGSFSTLEIQRTEQGDSAMYLCASSLRSTSREQYFGPGTRLTVT.

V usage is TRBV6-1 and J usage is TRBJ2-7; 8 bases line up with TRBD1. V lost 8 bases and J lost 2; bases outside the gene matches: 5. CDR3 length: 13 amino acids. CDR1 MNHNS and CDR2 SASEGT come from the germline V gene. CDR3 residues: CASFRDRTYEQYF. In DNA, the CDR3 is TGTGCCAGCTTCCGGGACAGGACCTACGAGCAGTACTTC.

CDR3 sequence: CSVLTTSRTGELFF. CDR3 bases: TGCAGCGTTCTCACGACTAGTCGGACCGGGGAGCTGTTTTTT. The J gene is TRBJ2-2, the V gene TRBV29-1; a weak D match, TRBD2 (6 bases). CDR3 length: 14 amino acids. CDR1 and CDR2 (germline): SQVTM, ANQGSEA. V shed 5 bases and J shed 5 bases, with 15 bases lying between them.

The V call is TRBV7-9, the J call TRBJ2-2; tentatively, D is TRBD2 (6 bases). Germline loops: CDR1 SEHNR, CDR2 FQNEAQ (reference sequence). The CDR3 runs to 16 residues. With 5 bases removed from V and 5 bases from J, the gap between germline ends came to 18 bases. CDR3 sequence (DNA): TGTGCCAGCAGCCAACGGTTGTCCGGGACTACCGGGGAGCTGTTTTTT. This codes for CASSQRLSGTTGELFF.

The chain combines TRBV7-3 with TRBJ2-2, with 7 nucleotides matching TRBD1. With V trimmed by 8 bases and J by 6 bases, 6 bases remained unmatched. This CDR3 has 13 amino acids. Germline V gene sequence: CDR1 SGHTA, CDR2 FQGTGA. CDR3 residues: CASQTGAAGELFF. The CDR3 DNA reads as TGTGCCAGCCAAACAGGGGCGGCCGGGGAGCTGTTTTTT.